The entry below gives a single T cell receptor beta chain sequence along with its context. CDR1 and CDR2 (germline): SEHNR, FQNEAQ (reference sequence). This CDR3 is built from 15 residues. V trimming: 5 bases; J trimming: 7 bases; junction bases outside the gene matches: 14. Study processing details: Quantification of nucleated cells was approximated via reference gene primer amplification. Profiled with immunoSEQ multiplex PCR; TCRdb holds only in-frame clones, not every one. V, J and clone size are taken as reported in that table, and D and trimming were inferred from the DNA itself. The sample includes some 450,000 clones, approximately 90% of them seen just once. The data were taken from a study of blood T cell repertoires in COVID-19. Study details: Donors in the United States, Italy and Spain gave samples during acute or convalescent COVID-19.

Seattle-derived patients entered the study during active infection and were followed longitudinally. This rearrangement joins TRBV7-9 to TRBJ2-7; 7 nucleotides match TRBD2. The source of this sequence is a young man with COVID-19, enrolled during active disease. The sequencing sample was made of peripheral blood. CDR3 sequence (DNA): TGTGCCAGCAGCCCCGGGACCCCAGCCGGGAGGGAGCAGTACTTC. This sequence encodes CASSPGTPAGREQYF.